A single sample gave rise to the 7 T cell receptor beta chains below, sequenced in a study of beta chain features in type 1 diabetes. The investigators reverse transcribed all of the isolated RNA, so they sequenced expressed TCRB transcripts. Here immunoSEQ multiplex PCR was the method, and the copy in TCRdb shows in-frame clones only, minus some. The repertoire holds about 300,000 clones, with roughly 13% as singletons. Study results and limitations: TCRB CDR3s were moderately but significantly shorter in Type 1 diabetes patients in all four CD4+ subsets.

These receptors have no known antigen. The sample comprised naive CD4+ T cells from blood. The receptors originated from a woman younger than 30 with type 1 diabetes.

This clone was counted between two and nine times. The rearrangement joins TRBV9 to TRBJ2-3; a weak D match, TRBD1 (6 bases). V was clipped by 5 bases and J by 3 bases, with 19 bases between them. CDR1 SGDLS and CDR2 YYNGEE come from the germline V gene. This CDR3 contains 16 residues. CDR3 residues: CASSFVGTFHTDTQYF. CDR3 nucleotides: TGTGCCAGCAGTTTTGTGGGGACATTCCATACAGATACGCAGTATTTT.

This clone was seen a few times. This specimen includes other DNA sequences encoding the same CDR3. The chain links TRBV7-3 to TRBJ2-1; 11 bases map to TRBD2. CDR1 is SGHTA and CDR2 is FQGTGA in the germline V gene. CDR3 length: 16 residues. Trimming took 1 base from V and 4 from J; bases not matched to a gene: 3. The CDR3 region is CASSLRGTSGYNEQFF. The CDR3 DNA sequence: TGTGCCAGCAGCTTAAGGGGGACTAGCGGTTACAATGAGCAGTTCTTC.

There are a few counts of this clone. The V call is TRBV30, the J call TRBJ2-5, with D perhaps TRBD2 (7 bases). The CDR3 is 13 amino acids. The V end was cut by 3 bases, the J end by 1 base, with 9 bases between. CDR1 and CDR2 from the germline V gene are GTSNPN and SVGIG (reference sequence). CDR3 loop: CAWSAGAQETQYF. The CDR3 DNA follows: TGTGCCTGGAGCGCGGGGGCCCAAGAGACCCAGTACTTC. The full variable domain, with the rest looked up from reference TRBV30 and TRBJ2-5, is SQTIHQWPATLVQPVGSPLSLECTVEGTSNPNLYWYRQAAGRGLQLLFYSVGIGQISSEVPQNLSASRPQDRQFILSSKKLLLSDSGFYLCAWSAGAQETQYFGPGTRLLVL.

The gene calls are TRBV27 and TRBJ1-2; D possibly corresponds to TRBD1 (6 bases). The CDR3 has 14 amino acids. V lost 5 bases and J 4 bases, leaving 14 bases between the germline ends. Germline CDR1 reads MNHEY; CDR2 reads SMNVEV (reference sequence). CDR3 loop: CASSPDRSAYGYTF. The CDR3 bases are TGTGCCAGCAGTCCTGACAGGTCCGCCTATGGCTACACCTTC.

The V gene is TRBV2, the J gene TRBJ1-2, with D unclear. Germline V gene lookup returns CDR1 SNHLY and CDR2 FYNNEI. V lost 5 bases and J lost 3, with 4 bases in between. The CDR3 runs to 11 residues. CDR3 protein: CASSYYYGYTF. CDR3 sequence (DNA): TGTGCCAGCAGTTACTACTATGGCTACACCTTC.

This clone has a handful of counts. The CDR3 region is CASSLGASVYF. In nucleotides, the CDR3 is TGTGCCAGCAGCTTAGGAGCAAGCGTGTACTTC. This sequence joins TRBV7-9 and TRBJ2-7; D gene uncertain. V dropped 1 base and J dropped 12 bases, with 10 bases sitting between them. The CDR3 consists of 11 residues. Germline CDR1 and CDR2: SEHNR and FQNEAQ (reference sequence).

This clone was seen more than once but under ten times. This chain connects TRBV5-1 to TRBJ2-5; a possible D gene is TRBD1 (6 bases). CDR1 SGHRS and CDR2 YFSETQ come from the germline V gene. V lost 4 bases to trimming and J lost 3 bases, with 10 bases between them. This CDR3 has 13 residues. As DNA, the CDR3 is TGCGCCAGCAGCACCTGGACAGAAGAGACCCAGTACTTC. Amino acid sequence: CASSTWTEETQYF.